Each of the 17 T cell receptor beta chains below was sequenced from the same sample in a study of shared clonotypes between healthy human individuals. CD8 cells classed as naive were CD45RO-negative and positively selected for CCR7, excluding terminally differentiated effector memory CD45RA+ cells. TCRdb's table, derived via immunoSEQ multiplex PCR, lists solely in-frame clones and lacks some. The data contain 2 million or so clones, approximately 94% of them singletons. The sequenced sample consisted of naive CD8+ T cells sorted from blood. These receptors originate from a man aged 18-30 years in good health.

This clone has just one count. The chain is built from TRBV29-1 and TRBJ2-1, with D maybe TRBD2 (6 bases). This CDR3 contains 14 residues. Germline CDR1 reads SQVTM; CDR2 reads ANQGSEA. V lost 7 bases to trimming and J lost 0 bases, with 13 bases between them. CDR3 in amino acids: CSAERVSSYNEQFF. DNA for the CDR3: TGCAGCGCGGAGCGGGTCAGCTCCTACAATGAGCAGTTCTTC.

The rearrangement joins TRBV5-6 to TRBJ1-1; 11 bases fit TRBD1. V was clipped by 0 bases and J by 4 bases; unmatched bases: 2. The germline V gene encodes CDR1 SGHDT and CDR2 YYEEEE. This CDR3 is built from 15 residues. Here the CDR3 reads CASSLVGQGVTEAFF. CDR3 sequence (DNA): TGTGCCAGCAGCTTGGTGGGACAGGGGGTCACTGAAGCTTTCTTT.

The V gene is TRBV9, the J gene TRBJ2-7; D is perhaps TRBD2 (6 bases). The CDR3 runs 14 residues. The germline gives CDR1 SGDLS, CDR2 YYNGEE. The V and J ends lost 2 bases and 1 base respectively, with 10 bases between them. CDR3 region: CASSVIADSYEQYF. CDR3 in DNA: TGTGCCAGCAGCGTCATAGCGGATTCCTACGAGCAGTACTTC. Together with reference TRBV9 and TRBJ2-7, the CDR3 gives the full variable domain: DSGVTQTPKHLITATGQRVTLRCSPRSGDLSVYWYQQSLDQGLQFLIQYYNGEERAKGNILERFSAQQFPDLHSELNLSSLELGDSALYFCASSVIADSYEQYFGPGTRLTVT.

V usage is TRBV5-1 and J usage is TRBJ2-7; perhaps TRBD1 as D (6 bases). Germline loops: CDR1 SGHRS, CDR2 YFSETQ. V lost 0 bases to trimming and J lost 0 bases, with 10 bases between them. The CDR3 is made up of 15 amino acids. The CDR3 loop is CASSLVLDSSYEQYF. The CDR3 nucleotides are TGCGCCAGCAGCTTGGTACTGGACAGCTCCTACGAGCAGTACTTC.

J is TRBJ1-5 and V is TRBV5-5, with D possibly matching TRBD1 (6 bases). The CDR3 loop spans 13 amino acids. V was trimmed by 4 bases and J by 9 bases, leaving 14 bases between them. Germline V gene data show CDR1 as SGHKS and CDR2 as YYEKEE (reference sequence). The CDR3 region is CASSLGTSGPQHF. The CDR3 nucleotides are TGTGCCAGCAGCCTCGGGACATCCGGGCCCCAGCATTTT.

V is TRBV7-9 and J is TRBJ2-7; no clear D. The CDR3 contains 15 residues. Germline CDR1 and CDR2: SEHNR and FQNEAQ (reference sequence). V was trimmed by 1 base and J by 7 bases, leaving 17 bases between them. The CDR3 loop reads CASSLDIPQAHEQYF. For the CDR3, the DNA is TGTGCCAGCAGCTTAGACATTCCACAAGCCCATGAGCAGTACTTC.

The V gene is TRBV2, the J gene TRBJ1-1; 8 nucleotides line up with TRBD1. J gave up 2 bases and V 11 bases, and 4 bases lay outside the gene matches. The CDR3 contains 12 residues. Per germline, CDR1 SNHLY and CDR2 FYNNEI. CDR3: CASQGGNTEAFF. The CDR3 DNA reads TGTGCCTCACAGGGGGGAAACACTGAAGCTTTCTTT.

V and J are TRBV27 and TRBJ2-7; 12 bases map to TRBD2. The V and J ends lost 5 bases and 7 bases, in that order; junction bases with no gene match: 9. Germline CDR1 and CDR2: MNHEY and SMNVEV (reference sequence). This CDR3 is 15 amino acids long. In DNA form, the CDR3 reads TGTGCCAGCAGTCCCCGGACTAGCGGGGATGGAGAGCAGTACTTC. Amino acid sequence: CASSPRTSGDGEQYF.

The rearrangement links TRBV27 to TRBJ2-1; TRBD1 aligns across 9 bases. The CDR3 extends over 14 amino acids. Germline CDR1 MNHEY, CDR2 SMNVEV (reference sequence). J gave up 7 bases and V 5 bases, and 6 bases lay outside the gene matches. This CDR3 reads CASSNRQGGNEQFF. CDR3 DNA: TGTGCCAGCAGTAACCGACAGGGGGGGAATGAGCAGTTCTTC.

This chain links TRBV6-5 with TRBJ1-6; a weak D match, TRBD1 (5 bases). The germline CDR1 and CDR2 sequences are MNHEY and SVGAGI. The CDR3 covers 13 residues. The germline V and J ends were trimmed by 6 bases and 7 bases, with 10 bases remaining between them. The CDR3: CASRTPGNSPLHF. As DNA, the CDR3 is TGTGCCAGCAGAACTCCAGGGAATTCACCCCTCCACTTT.

The chain employs TRBV10-2 and TRBJ2-5; D not resolved. The J call could be wrong; TRBJ2-7 is a better fit for the DNA end. The CDR3 covers 14 residues. The germline V gene has CDR1 WSHSY and CDR2 SAAADI. CDR3 region: CASSGVLRIYEQYF. DNA of the CDR3: TGCGCCAGCAGTGGGGTACTACGGATCTACGAGCAGTACTTC.

This clone was detected once. The chain has TRBV7-6 and TRBJ2-7, with D possibly TRBD1 on 6 matching bases. CDR1 SGHVS and CDR2 FNYEAQ come from the germline V gene. V dropped 1 base and J dropped 0 bases, with 13 bases sitting between them. The CDR3 is 16 amino acids. CDR3 nucleotides: TGTGCCAGCAGCTTAGTCCCCGGGACACTCTCCTACGAGCAGTACTTC. Translation gives CASSLVPGTLSYEQYF.

The chain links TRBV2 to TRBJ1-1, with TRBD1 matching 9 bases. The CDR3 consists of 16 residues. J lost 6 bases, V lost 2 bases, and 10 bases had no gene match. Germline V lookup: CDR1 SNHLY, CDR2 FYNNEI. CDR3 in amino acids: CASSELPRQGVAEAFF. The CDR3 DNA follows: TGTGCCAGCAGTGAACTACCCCGACAGGGGGTCGCTGAAGCTTTCTTT.

The CDR3 nucleotides are TGTGCCAGCAGCTCAGATTGGGGGGTCTCCTACGAGCAGTACTTC. It is translated as CASSSDWGVSYEQYF. V and J are TRBV7-8 and TRBJ2-7, with D possibly matching TRBD2 (6 bases). The CDR3 covers 15 residues. The germline CDR1 and CDR2 sequences are SGHVS and FQNEAQ. Trimming pared 4 bases from V and 0 bases from J, leaving 13 bases between.

This clone occurred once. V and J are TRBV6-1 and TRBJ2-7; either TRBD1 or TRBD2 may supply D (6 bases each). The CDR3 covers 17 residues. V lost 0 bases to trimming and J lost 7 bases, with 22 bases between them. Germline V gene sequence: CDR1 MNHNS, CDR2 SASEGT. CDR3 loop: CASSEAGRDTLLGEQYF. CDR3 bases: TGTGCCAGCAGTGAAGCCGGGCGGGACACCCTTCTGGGGGAGCAGTACTTC.

The chain combines TRBV30 with TRBJ2-1; possibly TRBD1 for D (5 bases). Germline CDR1 reads GTSNPN; CDR2 reads SVGIG (reference sequence). The V end lost 0 bases, the J end lost 7 bases, and 13 bases lay between the germline ends. The CDR3 loop spans 14 amino acids. For the CDR3, the DNA is TGTGCCTGGAGTGTAGGACATGGGCTAAATGAGCAGTTCTTC. Its translation is CAWSVGHGLNEQFF.

CDR3 loop: CASSIREEGYTEAFF. The CDR3 DNA reads TGTGCCAGTAGTATAAGGGAGGAGGGGTACACTGAAGCTTTCTTT. The J gene is TRBJ1-1, the V gene TRBV19; D may be TRBD1 (5 bases). V gave up 2 bases and J gave up 3 bases, with 13 bases separating them. In germline, CDR1 is LNHDA, CDR2 SQIVND (reference sequence). There are 15 residues in the CDR3.